The clone carrying this T cell receptor beta chain turned up a few times. Its antigen remains unknown. This record belongs to a study of post-analysis software for immune sequencing data. Study summary: Relapsing-remitting, secondary progressive and progressive-relapsing multiple sclerosis were all included among the disease courses. The study, taken as a whole, reports: Five or six TRBV segments (TRBV5-6, TRBV5-1 and TRBV20-1 among them) occurred more frequently in patients than in controls. Relative to controls, patients with multiple sclerosis showed significantly lower normalized Chao1 diversity. When the samples were clustered directly with F measure, those that had been prepared in the same batch showed strong co-clustering.

The CDR3 runs to 13 residues. Trimming cost V 1 base and J 3 bases, with 7 bases left between them. CDR1 is LNHNV and CDR2 is YYDKDF in the germline V gene (reference sequence). The authors incorporated unique molecular identifiers into the TCR beta cDNA libraries. The authors obtained roughly 500,000 cDNA molecules from roughly 1 to 10 million T cells. TCRdb used MiXCR to reprocess the PCR reads, holding one entry per CDR3 protein. Seen here are about 570,000 distinct CDR3 sequences, 34% observed once, and the top ten hold approximately 6%. The sequence came from a girl aged 2-17 years with multiple sclerosis. This sequence joins TRBV15 and TRBJ2-7; D not certain. Sequencing was performed on blood. The CDR3 region has the DNA TGTGCCACCAGCAGAGCCCAAGACTACGAGCAGTACTTC. It codes for CATSRAQDYEQYF.